This TCR beta chain was sequenced for a study of control samples from healthy donors and cancer patients. CDR1 LGHNA and CDR2 YSLEER come from the germline V gene. This CDR3 contains 13 residues. The ends were cut back, 2 bases at V and 7 bases at J, with 11 bases in the middle. TCRdb keeps only in-frame clones here, not all; method: immunoSEQ multiplex PCR. The sample lists 25,000 to 35,000 clones, around 91% occurring once. The rearrangement uses TRBV4-3 and TRBJ1-1; D is perhaps TRBD1 (6 bases). The receptor's source is a man aged 45-65 years with lung cancer. Material for sequencing was PBMCs. The CDR3 bases are TGCGCCAGCAGCCAACAACTCAGGGGTGAAGCTTTCTTT. Translating gives CASSQQLRGEAFF.